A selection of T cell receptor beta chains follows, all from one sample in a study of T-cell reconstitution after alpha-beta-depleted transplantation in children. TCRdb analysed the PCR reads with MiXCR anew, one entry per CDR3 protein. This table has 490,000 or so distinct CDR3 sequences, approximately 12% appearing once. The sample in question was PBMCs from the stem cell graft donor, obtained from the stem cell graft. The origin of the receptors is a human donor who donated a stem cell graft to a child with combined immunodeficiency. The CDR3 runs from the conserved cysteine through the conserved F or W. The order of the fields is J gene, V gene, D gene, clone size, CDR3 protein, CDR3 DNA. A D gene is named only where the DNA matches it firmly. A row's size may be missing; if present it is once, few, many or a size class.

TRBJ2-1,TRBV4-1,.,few,CASSQDQQVGGIGYNEQFF,TGCGCCAGCAGCCAAGATCAACAGGTTGGGGGTATCGGATACAATGAGCAGTTCTTC
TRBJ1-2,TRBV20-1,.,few,CSARGGAADHYGYTF,TGCAGTGCTAGGGGGGGAGCGGCGGATCACTATGGCTACACCTTC
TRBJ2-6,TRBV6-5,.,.,CASSSTRSSGANVLTF,TGTGCCAGCAGTTCCACTAGATCTTCTGGGGCCAACGTCCTGACTTTC
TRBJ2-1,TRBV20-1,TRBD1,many,CSARTRQGKSYNEQFF,TGCAGTGCTAGGACCCGACAGGGCAAGAGTTACAATGAGCAGTTCTTC
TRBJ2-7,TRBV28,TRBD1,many,CASSLFTTGGGQEQYF,TGTGCCAGCAGTTTATTTACGACAGGGGGCGGCCAGGAGCAGTACTTC
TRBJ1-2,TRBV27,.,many,CASSLHRDLNYGYTF,TGTGCCAGCAGTTTACACAGGGATTTGAACTATGGCTACACCTTC
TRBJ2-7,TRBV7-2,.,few,CASSLVAARGQYF,TGTGCCAGCAGCTTAGTGGCAGCCCGCGGGCAGTACTTC
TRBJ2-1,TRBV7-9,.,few,CASSLNLPGNEQFF,TGTGCCAGCAGCTTAAATCTCCCGGGGAATGAGCAGTTCTTC
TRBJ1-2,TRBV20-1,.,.,CSASRTDQPYGYTF,TGCAGTGCTTCGCGGACCGACCAACCCTATGGCTACACCTTC
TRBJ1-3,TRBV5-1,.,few,CASSLGPGGGNTIYF,TGCGCCAGCAGCTTAGGGCCGGGAGGCGGAAACACCATATATTTT
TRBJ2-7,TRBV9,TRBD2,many,CASSRGLAGSGEQYF,TGTGCCAGCAGCAGGGGACTAGCGGGGTCTGGCGAGCAGTACTTC